This T cell receptor beta chain was observed in a study of control samples from healthy donors and cancer patients. V gave up 6 bases and J gave up 4 bases, with 12 bases separating them. CDR1 is MNHEY and CDR2 is SVGAGI in the germline V gene. CDR3 length: 14 amino acids. The method was immunoSEQ multiplex PCR; TCRdb's version includes in-frame clones alone and lacks a portion of them. The sample consists of roughly 98,000 clones, roughly four fifths of them appearing once. This TCR derives from a woman aged 60-75 years in good health. Sequenced sample: blood. The chain uses TRBV6-5 and TRBJ1-4; possible D gene TRBD1, 6 bases. CDR3 in amino acids: CASSRDTRNEKLFF. The CDR3 DNA reads TGTGCCAGCAGCCGGGACACCCGTAATGAAAAACTGTTTTTT.